Following are 12 T cell receptor beta chains from one sample sequenced in a study of OX40 agonist ivuxolimab in advanced cancers. Repertoires were generated with immunoSEQ multiplex PCR, while TCRdb's copy carries only in-frame clones and drops some. The table shows about 55,000 clones, with roughly 86% occurring only once. The sequences come from CD4+ or CD8+ T cells sorted from blood, collected in a trial of the OX40 agonist ivuxolimab. Receptor source: an adult with an advanced solid tumor such as melanoma, head and neck, liver or kidney cancer.

The rearrangement joins TRBV6-1 to TRBJ2-7; no definite D call. The V end was cut by 7 bases, the J end by 2 bases, with 9 bases between. The germline CDR1 and CDR2 sequences are MNHNS and SASEGT. The length of the CDR3 is 12 residues. The CDR3 bases are TGTGCCAGCATGTACAGTACCTACGAGCAGTACTTC. The encoded protein is CASMYSTYEQYF.

This CDR3 reads CASSGDYGYTF. DNA of the CDR3: TGTGCCAGTTCAGGGGACTATGGCTACACCTTC. The chain is built from TRBV6-6 and TRBJ1-2; maybe TRBD1 (6 bases). The germline V gene encodes CDR1 MNHNY and CDR2 SVGAGI (reference sequence). The CDR3 is 11 residues long. The V and J ends lost 9 bases and 3 bases respectively, with 8 bases between them.

This sequence joins TRBV6-5 and TRBJ2-7, with 10 bases matching TRBD1. Trimming at V came to 7 bases and at J to 6 bases, leaving 6 bases not matched to a gene. The CDR3 consists of 13 residues. CDR1 is MNHEY and CDR2 is SVGAGI in the germline V gene. The CDR3 nucleotides are TGTGCCAGCACGGGACAGGGGTCGGGCGAGCAGTACTTC. It codes for CASTGQGSGEQYF.

The chain has TRBV7-9 and TRBJ1-1; TRBD1 might be the D (6 bases). Trimming shortened V by 1 base and J by 6 bases, and 6 bases separated the two germline ends. Germline lookup yields CDR1 SEHNR and CDR2 FQNEAQ (reference sequence). The CDR3 has 12 residues. CDR3 coding DNA: TGTGCCAGCAGCTTAGACAGGGCTGAAGCTTTCTTT. Translation gives CASSLDRAEAFF.

V gene TRBV7-2 combines with J gene TRBJ1-6; D gene unclear. Trimming took off 5 bases at V and 6 bases at J, with 11 bases between the two ends. The CDR3 spans 14 residues. Germline V CDR1 and CDR2: SGHTA, FQGNSA. CDR3 coding DNA: TGTGCCAGCAGCCCCGTTGGTGGTAATTCACCCCTCCACTTT. Protein: CASSPVGGNSPLHF.

V is TRBV29-1 and J is TRBJ1-4, with D perhaps matching TRBD1 (6 bases). The CDR3 consists of 16 residues. The V gene lost 3 bases and the J gene lost 10 bases, with 24 bases spanning the gap. Germline V gene lookup returns CDR1 SQVTM and CDR2 ANQGSEA. For the CDR3, the DNA is TGCAGCGTTGAGCCGGGACACAAGTTCCCAAGGGCAAAACTGTTTTTT. Translation: CSVEPGHKFPRAKLFF.

J is TRBJ1-2 and V is TRBV7-5. TRBV7-5 is termed a pseudogene. This CDR3 has 9 amino acids. The CDR3: CAPGYGYTF. In nucleotides, the CDR3 is TGTGCCCCCGGCTATGGCTACACCTTC.

This clone was picked up one time. V usage is TRBV5-5 and J usage is TRBJ2-5; 12 bases match TRBD1. CDR3 length equals 15 residues. V lost 4 bases, J lost 5 bases, and 6 bases stayed unmatched. The germline CDR1 and CDR2 sequences are SGHKS and YYEKEE (reference sequence). The CDR3 sequence: CASSLGTGGRETQYF. CDR3 nucleotide sequence: TGTGCCAGCAGCCTGGGGACAGGGGGCAGGGAGACCCAGTACTTC.

The count of this clone is one. J is TRBJ1-2 and V is TRBV5-8; 10 bases map to TRBD1. CDR1 and CDR2 (germline): SGHTS, YDEGEE. Trimming removed 1 base from V and 5 bases from J; junction bases left unmatched: 8. The CDR3 totals 16 residues. The CDR3 DNA is TGTGCCAGCAGCTTGAAGACAGGGGGCGGTGGATATGGCTACACCTTC. It codes for CASSLKTGGGGYGYTF. The full variable domain, its missing parts supplied by reference TRBV5-8 and TRBJ1-2, is EAGVTQSPTHLIKTRGQQATLRCSPISGHTSVYWYQQALGLGLQFLLWYDEGEERNRGNFPPRFSGRQFPNYSSELNVNALELEDSALYLCASSLKTGGGGYGYTFGSGTRLTVV.

V and J are TRBV5-5 and TRBJ1-1, with D unclear. The germline V and J ends were trimmed by 2 bases and 1 base, with 9 bases remaining between them. CDR3 length: 14 amino acids. The V gene's germline CDR1 is SGHKS and CDR2 YYEKEE (reference sequence). The DNA of the CDR3 is TGTGCCAGCAGCTTCCCCCCCCCGAACACTGAAGCTTTCTTT. As protein: CASSFPPPNTEAFF.

V is TRBV20-1 and J is TRBJ1-2, with a possible D match to TRBD1 (5 bases). The CDR3 is 11 amino acids. Germline V gives CDR1 DFQATT, CDR2 SNEGSKA (reference sequence). Trimming stripped 5 bases from V and 7 bases from J, with 11 bases between. DNA for the CDR3: TGCAGTGCTGGGGGTCCTACTGGCTACACCTTC. Translated: CSAGGPTGYTF.

This clone was counted once. The rearrangement links TRBV4-3 to TRBJ2-1; 11 bases are shared with TRBD2. The CDR3 spans 17 residues. Trimming cost V 0 bases and J 7 bases; bases outside gene matches: 8. Germline V CDR1 and CDR2: LGHNA, YSLEER. This CDR3 reads CASSQDRYSSGGNEQFF. DNA of the CDR3: TGCGCCAGCAGCCAAGATCGTTATTCTAGCGGGGGGAATGAGCAGTTCTTC.